The 8 T cell receptor beta chains presented below share a single source sample, sequenced in a study of shared clonotypes between healthy human individuals. Generated by immunoSEQ multiplex PCR, the TCRdb table keeps only in-frame clones and is missing some. This table holds around 2,000,000 clones, 85% to 95% found once. Input material: naive CD4+ T cells sorted from blood. This sample's subset: CD45RA+ positively selected. Every receptor here comes from a young man in good health.

As concerns this clone: This sample also contains other DNA sequences that code for the same CDR3. The rearrangement links TRBV20-1 to TRBJ2-5; D uncertain. This CDR3 spans 10 amino acids. V was trimmed by 5 bases and J by 2 bases, leaving 3 bases between them. Germline V lookup: CDR1 DFQATT, CDR2 SNEGSKA (reference sequence). CDR3 loop: CSASQETQYF. The CDR3 bases are TGCAGTGCTTCGCAAGAGACCCAGTACTTC.

The rearrangement joins TRBV21-1 to TRBJ2-5; the table's D gene call, TRBD1, was not cross checked with the DNA. TRBV21-1 is a documented pseudogene. There are 13 residues in the CDR3. In nucleotides, the CDR3 is TGTGCCAGCAGCAAAGAAGGGGTAGAGACCCAGTACTTC. This encodes CASSKEGVETQYF.

J is TRBJ1-4 and V is TRBV7-9; D uncertain. The V end lost 0 bases, the J end lost 6 bases, and 11 bases lay between the germline ends. The CDR3 length is 15 residues. From germline, CDR1 is SEHNR and CDR2 FQNEAQ (reference sequence). In nucleotides, the CDR3 is TGTGCCAGCAGCTTAGCCGGGGATGAGGATGAAAAACTGTTTTTT. Amino acids: CASSLAGDEDEKLFF.

There are a few counts of this clone. V and J are TRBV5-1 and TRBJ1-4; TRBD1 is a possible D gene (5 bases). Germline values: CDR1 SGHRS, CDR2 YFSETQ. The CDR3 spans 14 residues. The germline V and J ends were trimmed by 2 bases and 3 bases, with 8 bases remaining between them. In DNA, the CDR3 is TGCGCCAGCAGCTTTGGGGCCCCTAATGAAAAACTGTTTTTT. This sequence encodes CASSFGAPNEKLFF.

The chain joins TRBV30 to TRBJ1-2, with 7 bases identical to TRBD1. The CDR3 has 14 residues. CDR1 is GTSNPN, CDR2 SVGIG, per germline (reference sequence). With V trimmed by 4 bases and J by 6 bases, 11 bases remained unmatched. The CDR3: CAWIKTGEGNGYTF. CDR3 nucleotide sequence: TGTGCCTGGATAAAAACAGGGGAGGGCAATGGCTACACCTTC.

The chain couples TRBV2 to TRBJ2-1; 7 nucleotides match TRBD2. Germline V gives CDR1 SNHLY, CDR2 FYNNEI. The CDR3 covers 15 residues. V shed 5 bases and J 8 bases; nucleotides not matched to a gene: 12. The CDR3 coding sequence is TGTGCCAGCAGTCCACTAGCGTCGAAAGCCGATGAGCAGTTCTTC. Protein product: CASSPLASKADEQFF.

As for this clone: This sample includes further DNA sequences coding for the same CDR3. The chain's CDR3 is CASSEVYNEQFF. The CDR3 nucleotides are TGTGCCAGCAGTGAGGTTTACAATGAGCAGTTCTTC. The rearrangement links TRBV6-1 to TRBJ2-1; D gene unclear. Germline V gene data show CDR1 as MNHNS and CDR2 as SASEGT. Trimming stripped 3 bases from V and 4 bases from J, with 4 bases between. This CDR3 is built from 12 residues.

The V call is TRBV5-5, the J call TRBJ2-7; 7 bases are a match to TRBD2. V gave up 4 bases and J gave up 0 bases; unmatched junction bases: 7. From germline, CDR1 is SGHKS and CDR2 YYEKEE (reference sequence). The CDR3 has 15 amino acids. This CDR3 is CASSQAGVRSYEQYF. DNA of the CDR3: TGTGCCAGCAGCCAGGCGGGAGTCCGCTCCTACGAGCAGTACTTC.